The TCR beta chain under discussion was sequenced for a study of blood T cell repertoires in COVID-19. Trimming took 6 bases from V and 5 from J; bases not matched to a gene: 18. The CDR3 is 18 residues long. Germline V gene data show CDR1 as SGDLS and CDR2 as YYNGEE. Sequencing used immunoSEQ multiplex PCR; TCRdb keeps in-frame clones, though not all of them. The data contain roughly 50,000 clones, 80% to 90% of them seen just once; the ten biggest clones take up around 13%. Sequenced input: peripheral blood. This chain joins TRBV9 and TRBJ2-3; 10 bases align to TRBD2. The sequence came from an elderly man with acute or convalescent COVID-19. CDR3 region: CASTFLPSGGAAGDTQYF. The CDR3, as DNA: TGTGCCAGCACCTTTCTACCGAGCGGGGGGGCCGCGGGAGATACGCAGTATTTT.